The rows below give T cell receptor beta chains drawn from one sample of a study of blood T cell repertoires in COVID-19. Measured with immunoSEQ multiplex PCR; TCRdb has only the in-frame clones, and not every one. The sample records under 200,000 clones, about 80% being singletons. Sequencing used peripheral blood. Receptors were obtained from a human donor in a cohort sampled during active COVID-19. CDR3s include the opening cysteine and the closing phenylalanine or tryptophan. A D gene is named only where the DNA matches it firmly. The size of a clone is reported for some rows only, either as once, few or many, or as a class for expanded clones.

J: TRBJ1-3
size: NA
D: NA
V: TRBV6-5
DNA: TGTGCCAGCAGCCCCAGGGGAAACACCATATATTTT
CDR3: CASSPRGNTIYF

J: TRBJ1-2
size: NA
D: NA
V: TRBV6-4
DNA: TGTGCCAGCAGTGACTCCGGGGAGGGGAGCTATGGCTACACCTTC
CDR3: CASSDSGEGSYGYTF

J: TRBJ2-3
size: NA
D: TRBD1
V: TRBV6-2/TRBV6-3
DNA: TGTGCCAGCAGTTACAGTACAGGGGGCGAGGCGCAGTATTTT
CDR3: CASSYSTGGEAQYF

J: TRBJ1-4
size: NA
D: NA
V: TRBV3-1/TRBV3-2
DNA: TGTGCCAGCAGCCAAGACAGGATGGCAACTAATGAAAAACTGTTTTTT
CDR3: CASSQDRMATNEKLFF

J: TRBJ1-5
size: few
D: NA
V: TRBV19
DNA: TGTGCCAGTAGTACCGCGGGGGGCGGGCAGCCCCAGCATTTT
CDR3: CASSTAGGGQPQHF

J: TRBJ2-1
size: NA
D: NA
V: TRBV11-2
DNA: TGTGCCAGTTTAAAAGGAGATGAGCAGTTCTTC
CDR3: CASLKGDEQFF

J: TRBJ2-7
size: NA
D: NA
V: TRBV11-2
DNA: TGTGCCAGCAGCCCCTCGGGCAGGGCCACCTACGAGCAGTACTTC
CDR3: CASSPSGRATYEQYF

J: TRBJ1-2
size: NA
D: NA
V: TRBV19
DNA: TGTGCCAGTAGTATTTCTTCCAGGGGCTACACCTTC
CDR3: CASSISSRGYTF

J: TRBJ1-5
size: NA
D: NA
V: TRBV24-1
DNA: TGTGCCACCAGTGATCCAACCACAGGACCCAATCAGCCCCAGCATTTT
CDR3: CATSDPTTGPNQPQHF

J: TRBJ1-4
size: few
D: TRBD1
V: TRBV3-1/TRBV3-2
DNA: TGTGCCAGCAGCCTAGGGACAGGGAATGAAAAACTGTTTTTT
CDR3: CASSLGTGNEKLFF

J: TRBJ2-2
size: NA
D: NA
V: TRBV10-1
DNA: TGCGCCAGCAGCCGGCAGGGAAACGGGGAGCTGTTTTTT
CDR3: CASSRQGNGELFF

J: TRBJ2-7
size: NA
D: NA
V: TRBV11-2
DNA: TGTGCCAGCAGCTCATGGGGCCACGAGCAGTACTTC
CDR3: CASSSWGHEQYF

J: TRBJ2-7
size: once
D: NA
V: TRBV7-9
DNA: TGTGCCAGCAGCTTAAGTACGGGCTACGAGCAGTACTTC
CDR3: CASSLSTGYEQYF

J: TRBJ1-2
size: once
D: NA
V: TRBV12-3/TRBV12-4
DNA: TGTGCCAGCAGTACCCAGGGAATCTATGGCTACACCTTC
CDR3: CASSTQGIYGYTF

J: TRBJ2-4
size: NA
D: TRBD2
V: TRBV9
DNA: TGTGCCAGCAGCGGGGGGACTAGCGGAGCCAAAAACATTCAGTACTTC
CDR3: CASSGGTSGAKNIQYF

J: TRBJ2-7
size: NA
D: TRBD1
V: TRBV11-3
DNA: TGTGCCAGCGGGACAGGGAGCCACGAGCAGTACTTC
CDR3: CASGTGSHEQYF

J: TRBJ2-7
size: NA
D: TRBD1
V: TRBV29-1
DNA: TGCAGCGTTGAAGGGAGGGACAGGGGCTACGAGCAGTACTTC
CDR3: CSVEGRDRGYEQYF

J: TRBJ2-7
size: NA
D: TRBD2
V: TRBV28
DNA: TGTGCCAGCGGGACTAGCGGGAGCTCCTACGAGCAGTACTTC
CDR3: CASGTSGSSYEQYF

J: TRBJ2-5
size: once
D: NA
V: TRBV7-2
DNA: TGTGCCAGCAGCCCCTGGACTGGCAAGAAAAACGAAGAGACCCAGTACTTC
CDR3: CASSPWTGKKNEETQYF

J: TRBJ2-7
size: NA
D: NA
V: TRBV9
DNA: TGTGCCAGCAGCGTAGCGGCAGGGAAGGACGAGCAGTACTTC
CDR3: CASSVAAGKDEQYF

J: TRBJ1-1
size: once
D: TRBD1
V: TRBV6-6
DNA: TGTGCCAGCAGGGGGACAGGGTGGGTTACTGAAGCTTTCTTT
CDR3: CASRGTGWVTEAFF

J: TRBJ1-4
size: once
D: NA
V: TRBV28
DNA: TGTGCCAGCAGGGAAGACCGGGGGATGAAAAAACTGTTTTTT
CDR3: CASREDRGMKKLFF

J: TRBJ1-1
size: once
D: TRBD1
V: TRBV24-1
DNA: TGTGCCACCAGTGACCCGACAGGGGCAAGCACTGAAGCTTTCTTT
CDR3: CATSDPTGASTEAFF

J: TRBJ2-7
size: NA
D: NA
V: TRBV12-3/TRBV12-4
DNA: TGTGCCAGCAGTTCAGGGGGGACCCACGAGCAGTACTTC
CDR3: CASSSGGTHEQYF

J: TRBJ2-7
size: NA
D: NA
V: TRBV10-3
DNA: TGTGCCATCAGTGTGGACAGTGAGACCTACGAGCAGTACTTC
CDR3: CAISVDSETYEQYF

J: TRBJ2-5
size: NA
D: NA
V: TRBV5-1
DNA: TGCGCCAGCAGGGGCCTAGCGGAGACCCAGTACTTC
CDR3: CASRGLAETQYF

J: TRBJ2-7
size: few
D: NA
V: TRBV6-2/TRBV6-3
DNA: TGTGCCAGCAGTCCGCAGGGGGGCGGCTACGAGCAGTACTTC
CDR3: CASSPQGGGYEQYF

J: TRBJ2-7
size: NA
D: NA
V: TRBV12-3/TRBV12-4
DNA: TGTGCCAGCAGTTTAGGGAACTACTACGAGCAGTACTTC
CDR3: CASSLGNYYEQYF

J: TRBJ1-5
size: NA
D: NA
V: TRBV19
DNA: TGTGCCAGTAGTCCTAGGCAGGGGCGCATATCTCAGCCCCAGCATTTT
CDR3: CASSPRQGRISQPQHF

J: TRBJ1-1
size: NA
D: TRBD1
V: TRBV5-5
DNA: TGTGCCAGCAGCTTGGCGGACAGGGTAGGCACTGAAGCTTTCTTT
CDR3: CASSLADRVGTEAFF

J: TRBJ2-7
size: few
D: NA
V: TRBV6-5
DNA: TGTGCCAGCGGGGTAGGGGTCTCCGAGCAGTACTTC
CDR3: CASGVGVSEQYF

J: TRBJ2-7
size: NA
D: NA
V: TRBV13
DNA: TGTGCCAGCAGCATGACTTACAGGGATTCCTACGAGCAGTACTTC
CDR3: CASSMTYRDSYEQYF

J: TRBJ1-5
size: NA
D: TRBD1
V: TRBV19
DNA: TGTGCCAGTAGCTCGGGACAGCTCAATCAGCCCCAGCATTTT
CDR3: CASSSGQLNQPQHF

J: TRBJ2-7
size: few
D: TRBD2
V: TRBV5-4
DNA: TGTGCCAGCAGCCCCGGGGGACTAGCGGACTACGAGCAGTACTTC
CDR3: CASSPGGLADYEQYF

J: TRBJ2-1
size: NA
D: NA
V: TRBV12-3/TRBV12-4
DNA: TGTGCCAGCAGGCAGCTAGCCCCGCCGGTCTTC
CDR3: CASRQLAPPVF

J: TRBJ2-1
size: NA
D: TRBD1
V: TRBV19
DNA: TGTGCCAGTAGTATAGTTTCACTGGGACAGGGGAGGAATGAGCAGTTCTTC
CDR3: CASSIVSLGQGRNEQFF

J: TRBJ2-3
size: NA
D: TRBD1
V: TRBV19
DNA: TGTGCCAGTAGTTTTGGGACAGGTCGCACAGATACGCAGTATTTT
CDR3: CASSFGTGRTDTQYF

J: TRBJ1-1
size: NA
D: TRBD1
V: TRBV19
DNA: TGTGCCAGTAGTATAGATCTCAGACAGGGGTGGCAAGCTTTCTTT
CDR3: CASSIDLRQGWQAFF

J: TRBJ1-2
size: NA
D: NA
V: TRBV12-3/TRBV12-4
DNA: TGTGCCAGCAGCCCTCAGGGTGACTATGGCTACACCTTC
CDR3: CASSPQGDYGYTF

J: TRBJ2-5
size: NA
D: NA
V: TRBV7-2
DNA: TGTGCCAGCAGCTTAGCGGGAGCGGCATTAGAGACCCAGTACTTC
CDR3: CASSLAGAALETQYF

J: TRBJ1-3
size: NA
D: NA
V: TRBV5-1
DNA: TGCGCCAGCACGGAGAAGTCTGGAAACACCATATATTTT
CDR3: CASTEKSGNTIYF

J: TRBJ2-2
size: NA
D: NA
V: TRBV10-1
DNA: TGCGCCAGCACCTCGTACACCGGGGAGCTGTTTTTT
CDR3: CASTSYTGELFF

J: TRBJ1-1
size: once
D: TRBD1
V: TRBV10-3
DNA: TGTGCCATCAGTGAGTCGGAAGGGGGCAGGACTGAAGCTTTCTTT
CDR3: CAISESEGGRTEAFF

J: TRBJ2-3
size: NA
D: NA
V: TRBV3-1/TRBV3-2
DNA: TGTGCCAGCAGCCCGGGGGATACGCAGTATTTT
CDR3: CASSPGDTQYF

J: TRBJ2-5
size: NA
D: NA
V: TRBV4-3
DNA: TGCGCCAGCAGCCAAGTGGGGGGGGCCCTGAGAGAGACCCAGTACTTC
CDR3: CASSQVGGALRETQYF

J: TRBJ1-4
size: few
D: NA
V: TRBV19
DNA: TGTGCCAGTAGTATAGAAGGCAGACAGAATGAAAAACTGTTTTTT
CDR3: CASSIEGRQNEKLFF

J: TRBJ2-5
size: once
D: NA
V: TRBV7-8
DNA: TGTGCCAGCAGCTTAGAAAATACAGGGCGAGAGACCCAGTACTTC
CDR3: CASSLENTGRETQYF

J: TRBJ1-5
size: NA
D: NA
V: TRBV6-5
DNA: TGTGCCAGCAGCGAGAGATCCAATCAGCCCCAGCATTTT
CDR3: CASSERSNQPQHF

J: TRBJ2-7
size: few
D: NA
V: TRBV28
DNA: TGTGCCAGCACTGAGGGCTACGAGCAGTACTTC
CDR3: CASTEGYEQYF

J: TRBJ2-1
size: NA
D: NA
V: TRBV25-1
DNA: TGTGCCAGCAGTGAAACCCCTCCTCGCGATGAGCAGTTCTTC
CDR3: CASSETPPRDEQFF

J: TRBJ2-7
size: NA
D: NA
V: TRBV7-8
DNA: TGTGCCAGCAGCTTAATAACTCCGCTAGCAACCTACGAGCAGTACTTC
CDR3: CASSLITPLATYEQYF

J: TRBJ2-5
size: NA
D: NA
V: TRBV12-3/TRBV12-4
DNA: TGTGCCAGCAGTTTTGGAGGGCGAGAGACCCAGTACTTC
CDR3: CASSFGGRETQYF

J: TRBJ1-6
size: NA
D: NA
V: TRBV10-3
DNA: TGTGCCATCAGTGGTTCCTTAGAAGCCCTCCACTTT
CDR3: CAISGSLEALHF

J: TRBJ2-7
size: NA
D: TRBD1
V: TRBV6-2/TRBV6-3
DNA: TGTGCCAGCAGCCCGTTAGGCTTTACACCAAATGACCCGGGACAGGGGTCTTACGAGCAGTACTTC
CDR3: CASSPLGFTPNDPGQGSYEQYF

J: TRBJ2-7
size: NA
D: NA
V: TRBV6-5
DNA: TGTGCCAGCAGTTCCCCGACTAGAAGTGGCTACGAGCAGTACTTC
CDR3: CASSSPTRSGYEQYF